This T cell receptor (beta chain) was documented in a study of T-cell memory formation after mild COVID-19. Germline loops: CDR1 SGHTA, CDR2 FQGNSA. The CDR3 spans 14 residues. Trimming stripped 3 bases from V and 4 bases from J, with 11 bases between. TCRdb independently ran MiXCR on the 5' RACE reads; one entry per CDR3 protein. The sample carries about 470,000 distinct CDR3 sequences, approximately 25% recorded once. To note about this clonotype: Its antigen is unidentified.

Regarding the study as a whole: CD4/CD8 balance characterized clones contracting day 15 to 85, and CD4+ skew characterized later expanders. Whether day 37 second-wave clones are SARS-CoV-2-specific was not confirmed.

The sample was PBMCs or a T cell subset sorted from them (not recorded which). This clonotype was sampled from an adult woman who had mild COVID-19 (a few samples of this study predate the infection). Cell type and time point are not known. This sequence joins TRBV7-2 and TRBJ2-3, with no clear D. The CDR3 spells CASSLGFGADTQYF. DNA of the CDR3: TGTGCCAGCAGCTTGGGCTTTGGGGCAGATACGCAGTATTTT.